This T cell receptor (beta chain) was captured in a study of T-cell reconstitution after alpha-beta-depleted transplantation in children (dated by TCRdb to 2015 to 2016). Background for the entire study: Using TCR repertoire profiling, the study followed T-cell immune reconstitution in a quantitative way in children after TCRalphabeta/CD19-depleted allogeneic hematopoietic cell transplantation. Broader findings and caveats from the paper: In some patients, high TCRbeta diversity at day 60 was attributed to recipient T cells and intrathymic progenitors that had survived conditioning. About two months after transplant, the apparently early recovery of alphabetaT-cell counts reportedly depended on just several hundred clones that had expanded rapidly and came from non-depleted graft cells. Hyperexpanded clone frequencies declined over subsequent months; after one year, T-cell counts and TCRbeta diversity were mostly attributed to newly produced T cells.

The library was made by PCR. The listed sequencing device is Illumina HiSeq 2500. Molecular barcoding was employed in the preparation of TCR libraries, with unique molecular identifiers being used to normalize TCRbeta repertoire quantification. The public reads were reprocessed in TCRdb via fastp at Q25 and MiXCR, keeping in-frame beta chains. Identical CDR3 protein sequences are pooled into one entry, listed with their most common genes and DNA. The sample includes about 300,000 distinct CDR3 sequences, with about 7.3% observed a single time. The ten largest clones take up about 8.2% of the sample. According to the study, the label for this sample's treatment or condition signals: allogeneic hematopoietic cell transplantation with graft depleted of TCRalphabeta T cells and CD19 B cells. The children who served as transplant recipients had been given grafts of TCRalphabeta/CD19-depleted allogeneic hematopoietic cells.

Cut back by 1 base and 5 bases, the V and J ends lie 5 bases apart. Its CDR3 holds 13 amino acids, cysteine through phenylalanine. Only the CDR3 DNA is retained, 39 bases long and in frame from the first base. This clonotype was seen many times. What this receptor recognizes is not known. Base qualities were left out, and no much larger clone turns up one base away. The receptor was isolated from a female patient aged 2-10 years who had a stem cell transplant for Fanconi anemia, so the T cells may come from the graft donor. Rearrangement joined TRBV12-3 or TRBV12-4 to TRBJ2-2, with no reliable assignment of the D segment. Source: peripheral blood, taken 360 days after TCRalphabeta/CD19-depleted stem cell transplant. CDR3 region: CASSLVVTGELFF. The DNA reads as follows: TGTGCCAGCAGTTTAGTCGTTACCGGGGAGCTGTTTTTT.